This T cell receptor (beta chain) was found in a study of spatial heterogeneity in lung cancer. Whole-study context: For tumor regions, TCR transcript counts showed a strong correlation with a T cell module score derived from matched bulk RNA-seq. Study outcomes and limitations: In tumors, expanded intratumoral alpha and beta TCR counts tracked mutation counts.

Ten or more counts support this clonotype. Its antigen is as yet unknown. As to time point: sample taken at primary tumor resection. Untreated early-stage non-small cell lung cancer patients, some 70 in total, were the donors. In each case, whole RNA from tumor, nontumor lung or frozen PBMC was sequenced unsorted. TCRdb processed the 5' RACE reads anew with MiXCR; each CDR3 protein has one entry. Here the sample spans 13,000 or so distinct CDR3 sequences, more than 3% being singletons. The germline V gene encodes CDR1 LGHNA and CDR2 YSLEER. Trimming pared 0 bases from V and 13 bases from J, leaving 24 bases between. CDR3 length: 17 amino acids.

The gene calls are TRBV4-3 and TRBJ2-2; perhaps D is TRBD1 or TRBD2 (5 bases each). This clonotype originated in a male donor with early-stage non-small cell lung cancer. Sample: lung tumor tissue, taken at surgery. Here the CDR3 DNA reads TGCGCCAGCAGCCAAGATAGTTCAGGGACCGGTCCAAGGGGGCTGTTTTTT. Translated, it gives CASSQDSSGTGPRGLFF.